Sequencing of this T cell receptor beta chain was carried out in a study of cytotoxic CD8 clonotypes in ibrutinib-treated CLL. On the study more broadly: Partial response was seen in around 25 patients and complete response in 2; after median around 69 months, about 15 stayed remitted, about 12 progressed. After treatment lasting a median about twelve months, range 6 to 36, response samples were collected. Study-wide results and limits: While tracking circulating CD8+ T-cell counts, baseline clonality exceeded that of age-matched healthy donors.

Deep sequencing aimed at 1 in 200,000 to 1 in 1 million T cells' resolution. Only in-frame clones appear in the TCRdb table, and some are missing; sequencing was by immunoSEQ multiplex PCR. This sample carries 6,500 to 7,000 clones, under 85% of them seen once, and the ten largest clones take around 27%. As regards this clone: Its specificity is unknown.

CDR1 and CDR2 from the germline V gene are MNHEY and SVGAGI. This CDR3 is built from 14 residues. V gave up 2 bases and J gave up 1 base, with 6 bases separating them. This receptor was obtained from a human donor with chronic lymphocytic leukemia. The input for sequencing was PBMCs, taken before ibrutinib treatment. The chain is built from TRBV6-5 and TRBJ2-4; no clear D gene. CDR3 DNA: TGTGCCAGCAGTTACGCGGTTGCCAAAAACATTCAGTACTTC. This translates into CASSYAVAKNIQYF.